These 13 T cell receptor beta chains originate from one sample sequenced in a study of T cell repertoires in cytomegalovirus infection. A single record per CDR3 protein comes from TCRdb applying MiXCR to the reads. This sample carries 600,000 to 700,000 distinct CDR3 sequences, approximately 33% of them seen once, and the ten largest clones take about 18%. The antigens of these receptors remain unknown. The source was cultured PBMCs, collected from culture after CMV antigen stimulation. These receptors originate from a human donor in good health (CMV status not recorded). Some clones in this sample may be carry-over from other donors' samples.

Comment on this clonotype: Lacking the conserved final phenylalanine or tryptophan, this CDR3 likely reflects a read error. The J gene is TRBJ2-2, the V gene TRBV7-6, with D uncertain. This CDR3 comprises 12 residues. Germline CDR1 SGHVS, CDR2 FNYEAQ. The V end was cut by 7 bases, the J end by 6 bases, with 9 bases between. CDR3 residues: CASTTTPGELFV. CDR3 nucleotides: TGTGCCAGCACGACGACGCCCGGGGAGCTGTTTGTT.

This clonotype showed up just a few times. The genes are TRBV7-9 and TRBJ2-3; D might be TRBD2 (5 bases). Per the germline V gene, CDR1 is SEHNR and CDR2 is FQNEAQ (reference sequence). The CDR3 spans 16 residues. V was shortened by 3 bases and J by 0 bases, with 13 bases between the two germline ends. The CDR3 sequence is CASSFVEGVSTDTQYF. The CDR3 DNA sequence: TGTGCCAGCAGCTTCGTAGAGGGCGTGAGCACAGATACGCAGTATTTT.

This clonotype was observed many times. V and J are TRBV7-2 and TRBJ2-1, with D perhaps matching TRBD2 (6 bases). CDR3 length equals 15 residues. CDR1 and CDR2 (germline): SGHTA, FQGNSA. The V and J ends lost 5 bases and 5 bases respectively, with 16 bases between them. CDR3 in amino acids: CASSLRDRINNEQFF. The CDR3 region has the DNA TGTGCCAGCAGCCTGCGGGACCGGATAAACAATGAGCAGTTCTTC.

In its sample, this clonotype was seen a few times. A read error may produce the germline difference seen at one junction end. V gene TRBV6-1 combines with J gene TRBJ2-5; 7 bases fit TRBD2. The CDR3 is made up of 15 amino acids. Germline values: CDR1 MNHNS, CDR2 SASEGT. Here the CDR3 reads CSGSSSGALQETQYF. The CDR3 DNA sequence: TGCTCAGGGAGTTCTAGCGGAGCTTTACAAGAGACCCAGTACTTC.

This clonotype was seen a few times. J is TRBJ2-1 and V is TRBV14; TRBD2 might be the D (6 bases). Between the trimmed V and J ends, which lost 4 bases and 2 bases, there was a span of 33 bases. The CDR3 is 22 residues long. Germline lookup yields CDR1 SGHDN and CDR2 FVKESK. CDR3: CASSPGPLTAGSWPTAYNEQFF. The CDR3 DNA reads TGTGCCAGCAGCCCCGGCCCCCTGACGGCGGGGTCATGGCCAACGGCCTACAATGAGCAGTTCTTC.

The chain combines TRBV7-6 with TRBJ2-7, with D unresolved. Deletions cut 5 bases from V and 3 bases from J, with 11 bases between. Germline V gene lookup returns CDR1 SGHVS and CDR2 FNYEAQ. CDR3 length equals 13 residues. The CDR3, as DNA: TGTGCCAGCAGCGATTCAGTTGGCTACGAGCAGTACTTC. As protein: CASSDSVGYEQYF.

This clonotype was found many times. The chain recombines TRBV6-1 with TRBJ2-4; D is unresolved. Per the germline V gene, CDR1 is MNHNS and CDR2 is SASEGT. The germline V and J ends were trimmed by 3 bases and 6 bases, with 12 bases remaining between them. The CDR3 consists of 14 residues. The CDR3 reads CASSDDGGRNIQYF. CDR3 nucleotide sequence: TGTGCCAGCAGTGACGACGGCGGCAGAAACATTCAGTACTTC.

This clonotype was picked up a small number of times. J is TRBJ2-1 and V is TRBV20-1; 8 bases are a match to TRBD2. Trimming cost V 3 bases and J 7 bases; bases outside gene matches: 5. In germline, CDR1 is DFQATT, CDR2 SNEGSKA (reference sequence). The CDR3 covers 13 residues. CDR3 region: CSASGRAKNEQFF. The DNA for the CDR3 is TGCAGTGCTAGCGGGAGGGCCAAGAATGAGCAGTTCTTC.

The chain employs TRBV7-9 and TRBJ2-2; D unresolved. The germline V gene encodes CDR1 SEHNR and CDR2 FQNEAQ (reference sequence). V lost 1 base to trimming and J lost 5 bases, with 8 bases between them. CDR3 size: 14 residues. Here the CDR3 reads CASSLGHDTGELFF. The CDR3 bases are TGTGCCAGCAGCTTAGGGCACGATACCGGGGAGCTGTTTTTT.

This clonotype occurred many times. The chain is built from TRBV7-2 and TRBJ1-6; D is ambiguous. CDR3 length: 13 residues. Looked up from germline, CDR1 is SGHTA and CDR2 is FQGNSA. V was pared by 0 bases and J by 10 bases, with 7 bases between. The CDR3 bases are TGTGCCAGCAGCTTAGCGCTGCGGTCACCCCTCCACTTT. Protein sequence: CASSLALRSPLHF. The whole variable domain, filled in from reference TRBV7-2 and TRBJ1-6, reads GAGVSQSPSNKVTEKGKDVELRCDPISGHTALYWYRQSLGQGLEFLIYFQGNSAPDKSGLPSDRFSAERTGGSVSTLTIQRTQQEDSAVYLCASSLALRSPLHFGNGTRLTVT.

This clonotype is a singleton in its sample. The CDR3 DNA follows: TGTGCCAGCAGGCCCGCAGGGAACTCTGGAAACACCATATATTTT. Protein product: CASRPAGNSGNTIYF. The rearrangement links TRBV2 to TRBJ1-3, with D maybe TRBD1 (5 bases). This CDR3 has 15 residues. Germline V gene sequence: CDR1 SNHLY, CDR2 FYNNEI. Trimming cost V 6 bases and J 0 bases, with 12 bases left between them.

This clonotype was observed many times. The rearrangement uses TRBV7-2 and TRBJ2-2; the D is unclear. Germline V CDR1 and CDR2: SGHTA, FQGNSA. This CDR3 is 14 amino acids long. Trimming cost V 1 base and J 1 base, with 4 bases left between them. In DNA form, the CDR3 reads TGTGCCAGCAGCTTAGGAGGGAACACCGGGGAGCTGTTTTTT. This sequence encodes CASSLGGNTGELFF.

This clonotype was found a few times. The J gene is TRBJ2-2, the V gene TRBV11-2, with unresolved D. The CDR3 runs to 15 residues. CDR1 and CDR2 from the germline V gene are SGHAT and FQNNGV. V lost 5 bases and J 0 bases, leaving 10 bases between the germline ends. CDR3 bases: TGTGCCAGCAGCCCGAGGTTCGCGAACACCGGGGAGCTGTTTTTT. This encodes CASSPRFANTGELFF.